Each of the 2 T cell receptor beta chains below was sequenced from the same sample in a study of blood T cell repertoires in COVID-19. Using immunoSEQ multiplex PCR, the repertoire was profiled, and TCRdb retains in-frame clones only, with some absent. The sample lists some 120,000 clones, 75% to 85% seen once, with about 40% in the top ten. What was sequenced was peripheral blood. The receptors originated from a man in his forties with active or convalescent COVID-19.

The gene calls are TRBV28 and TRBJ1-2, with 10 bases matching TRBD1. The CDR3 spans 15 residues. Germline CDR1 MDHEN, CDR2 SYDVKM. V shed 5 bases, J shed 7 bases, and the junction held 10 bases outside the gene matches. As DNA, the CDR3 is TGTGCCAGCAGTGACAGACAGGGGGCGAGCCGTGGCTACACCTTC. Translation gives CASSDRQGASRGYTF.

The chain has TRBV9 and TRBJ1-2, with a possible D match to TRBD1 (5 bases). V gave up 7 bases and J gave up 6 bases, with 10 bases separating them. The V gene's germline CDR1 is SGDLS and CDR2 YYNGEE. The CDR3 contains 11 residues. CDR3 protein: CASQGWDGYTF. CDR3 DNA: TGTGCCAGCCAGGGTTGGGATGGCTACACCTTC.